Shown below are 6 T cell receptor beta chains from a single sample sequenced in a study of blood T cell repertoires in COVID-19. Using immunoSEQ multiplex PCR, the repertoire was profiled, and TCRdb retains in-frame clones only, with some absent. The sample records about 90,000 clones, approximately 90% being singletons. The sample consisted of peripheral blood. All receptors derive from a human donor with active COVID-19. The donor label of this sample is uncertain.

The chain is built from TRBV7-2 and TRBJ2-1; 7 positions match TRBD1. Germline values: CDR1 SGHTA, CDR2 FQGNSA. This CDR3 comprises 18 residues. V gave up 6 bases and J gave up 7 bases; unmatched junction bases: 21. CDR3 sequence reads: CASSLTATGLIGANEQFF. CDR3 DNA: TGTGCCAGCAGTTTGACTGCGACAGGGTTAATAGGTGCGAATGAGCAGTTCTTC.

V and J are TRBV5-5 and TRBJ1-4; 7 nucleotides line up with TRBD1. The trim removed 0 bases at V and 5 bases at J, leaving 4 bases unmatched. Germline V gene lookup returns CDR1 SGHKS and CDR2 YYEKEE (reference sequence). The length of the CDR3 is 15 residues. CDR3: CASSLAGGSNEKLFF. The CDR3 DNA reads TGTGCCAGCAGCTTGGCAGGGGGGTCAAATGAAAAACTGTTTTTT. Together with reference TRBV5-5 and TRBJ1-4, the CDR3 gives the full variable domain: DAGVTQSPTHLIKTRGQQVTLRCSPISGHKSVSWYQQVLGQGPQFIFQYYEKEERGRGNFPDRFSARQFPNYSSELNVNALLLGDSALYLCASSLAGGSNEKLFFGSGTQLSVL.

The CDR3: CATSPDRGGAYEQYF. CDR3 sequence (DNA): TGTGCCACCAGCCCCGACAGGGGAGGAGCCTACGAGCAGTACTTC. The chain combines TRBV15 with TRBJ2-7, with TRBD1 matching 8 bases. CDR1 and CDR2 from the germline V gene are LNHNV and YYDKDF (reference sequence). J lost 2 bases, V lost 5 bases, and 8 bases had no gene match. This CDR3 has 15 amino acids. The complete variable domain, with remaining parts taken from reference TRBV15 and TRBJ2-7, reads DAMVIQNPRYQVTQFGKPVTLSCSQTLNHNVMYWYQQKSSQAPKLLFHYYDKDFNNEADTPDNFQSRRPNTSFCFLDIRSPGLGDTAMYLCATSPDRGGAYEQYFGPGTRLTVT.

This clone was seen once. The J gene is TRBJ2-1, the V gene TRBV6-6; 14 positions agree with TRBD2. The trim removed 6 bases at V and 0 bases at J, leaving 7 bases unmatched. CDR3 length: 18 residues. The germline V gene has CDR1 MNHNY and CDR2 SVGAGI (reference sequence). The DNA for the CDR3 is TGTGCCAGCAGCCGACTAGCGGGGGGGAAGAGCTCCTACAATGAGCAGTTCTTC. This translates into CASSRLAGGKSSYNEQFF.

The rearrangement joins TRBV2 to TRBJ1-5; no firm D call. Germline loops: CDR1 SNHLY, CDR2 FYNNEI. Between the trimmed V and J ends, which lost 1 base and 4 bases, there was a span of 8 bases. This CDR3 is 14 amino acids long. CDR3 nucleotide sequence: TGTGCCAGCAGTGAAGTACGGTCAAATCAGCCCCAGCATTTT. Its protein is CASSEVRSNQPQHF.

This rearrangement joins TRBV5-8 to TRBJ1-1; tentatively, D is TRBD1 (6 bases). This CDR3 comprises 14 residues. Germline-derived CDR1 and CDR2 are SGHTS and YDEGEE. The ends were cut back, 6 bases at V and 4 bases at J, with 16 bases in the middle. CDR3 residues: CASNPWGQGTEAFF. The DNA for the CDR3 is TGTGCCAGCAACCCCTGGGGGCAAGGCACTGAAGCTTTCTTT.